This T cell receptor beta chain was obtained from a study of CD8+CD57+ T cells in acquired aplastic anemia (dated by TCRdb to 2016 to 2019). Concerning the study at large: On average, sorted CD4+ and CD8+ cells yielded approximately 3 ug of extracted DNA, with a range of roughly 0.19 to 27.4 ug. Mean read counts for healthy donor samples were 10 million to 10.8 million for CD4+ cells and fewer than 12 million for CD8+ cells. On the study overall, not on this receptor specifically: Roughly 29 CD8+ CDR3 sequences were found in both patients and controls but appeared to be highly expressed in patients and within the immunodominant clones of the patients. CD8+ Simpson's diversity did not differ significantly between patients and healthy controls (P=0.060).

Genomic DNA served as template for TCR beta VDJ combination and CDR3 sequence profiling. TCR repertoire sequencing was run on an Illumina HiSeq 2000. Per the source publication's procedure: Repertoire assessment relied on Simpson's diversity index, CDR3 size and DJ length profiles, and TRBV/TRBJ rearrangement plots. The immunodominant clone was defined as the most abundant DNA sequence in deep sequencing data. CDR3 amino acid sequences were screened for sharing across subjects and were compared with published repertoires and the VDJdb database. TCRdb reprocessing: public reads trimmed at Q25 with fastp, clones called with MiXCR, in-frame beta chains kept. Rows merge per CDR3 protein into single entries with the most common DNA and genes. These V and J calls are TCRdb output, not the study's own analysis. This sample holds fewer than 200,000 distinct CDR3 sequences; approximately 60% were observed only once. Clones ranked in the top ten supply 35% to 50% of the sample.

In this study, sorted CD4+ and CD8+ T cells from the blood of healthy subjects and of severe aplastic anemia patients had their TCR repertoires deep-sequenced. Ficoll-Paque density gradient centrifugation was used to isolate peripheral blood mononuclear cells. CD4+ and CD8+ T cells were sorted by FACS or magnetic beads before DNA extraction. In the case of this clonotype: Its recognized antigen is unknown. Base qualities are not provided; no much larger clone lies one nucleotide away.

CDR1 and CDR2 are drawn from the germline V gene: MNHNS, SASEGT. From its cysteine to its phenylalanine, the CDR3 spans 14 amino acids. Only the CDR3 part of the read is kept: 42 bases, read in frame from the first base. Trimming leaves V shorter by 7 bases and J shorter by 4 bases, with the junction holding 8 bases beyond the gene matches. The V and J genes are TRBV6-1 and TRBJ2-7, and TRBD1 aligns with 9 junction nucleotides. This sequence originates from a human donor in good health. Sequenced input: sorted CD4+, CD8+, or CD8+CD57+ T cells (not recorded which) from PBMCs. The CDR3 region: CASTPGQGVYEQYF. Here is the DNA: TGTGCCAGCACCCCGGGACAGGGTGTTTACGAGCAGTACTTC.